This T cell receptor (beta chain) was identified in a study of cytomegalovirus exposure and HLA in healthy donors. Study-level results: Fewer N-insertions (relative to the approximately 700-donor mean) were reportedly seen in an Asian-associated ancestry cluster in a later analysis. Confirmation was obtained in vitro that three CMV-associated chains are specific for CMV antigens.

A word on this clone: Its specificity is unknown.

Researchers ran the PCR with 60 Vbeta and 13 Jbeta primers. TCRdb's table, derived via immunoSEQ multiplex PCR, lists solely in-frame clones and lacks some. The sample carries approximately 100,000 clones, 74% recorded once. Germline V gene sequence: CDR1 WNHNN, CDR2 SYGVQD (reference sequence). This CDR3 is 12 amino acids long. The V gene lost 0 bases and the J gene lost 13 bases, with 12 bases spanning the gap. Sequenced sample: PBMCs. This receptor was obtained from a middle-aged man in good health and CMV-seropositive. This rearrangement joins TRBV10-1 to TRBJ2-5; D gene unclear. The CDR3 bases are TGCGCCAGCAGTGAGTCGTCAGGTATCAGGTACTTC. It is translated as CASSESSGIRYF.